The 29 T cell receptor beta chains listed next were all sequenced from one sample in a study of monozygotic twins with inflammatory bowel disease. After re-calling the 5' RACE reads, TCRdb lists one entry per CDR3 protein, DNA absent. The specimen's table records about 160,000 distinct CDR3 sequences. Sequencing used blood. Receptors were obtained from a human donor with ulcerative colitis or Crohn's disease, or a healthy co-twin of an affected twin (not recorded which).

This chain links TRBV9 with TRBJ1-2. The germline CDR1 and CDR2 sequences are SGDLS and YYNGEE. The CDR3 is 15 residues long. CDR3 region: CASSATVATNYGYTF.

CDR3 residues: CASSHGLGEQYF. The chain employs TRBV4-1 and TRBJ2-7. Germline V gene data show CDR1 as MGHRA and CDR2 as YSYEKL. The CDR3 sequence is 12 residues long.

This chain links TRBV20-1 with TRBJ2-7; the TRBD1 assignment by TCRdb is unverifiable without DNA. The CDR3 runs 14 residues. Per the germline V gene, CDR1 is DFQATT and CDR2 is SNEGSKA (reference sequence). This chain's CDR3 is CSARIRDRYYEQYF.

This clonotype is classed as medium-sized by frequency. The gene calls are TRBV20-1 and TRBJ1-5; TCRdb calls TRBD1, which cannot be checked without DNA. Per germline, CDR1 DFQATT and CDR2 SNEGSKA (reference sequence). The CDR3 is made up of 13 amino acids. CDR3 sequence: CSTGVDSNQPQHF.

This chain joins TRBV9 and TRBJ2-2; the D call of TRBD1 rests on TCRdb alone, since no DNA is present to check it. The germline V gene encodes CDR1 SGDLS and CDR2 YYNGEE. This CDR3 contains 16 residues. The CDR3: CASSIGTGGDTGELFF.

The chain combines TRBV5-1 with TRBJ2-3; no DNA is available, so the TRBD2 call from TCRdb remains unchecked. The V gene's germline CDR1 is SGHRS and CDR2 YFSETQ. The CDR3 contains 16 residues. This CDR3 reads CASSSADSAGADTQYF.

The chain recombines TRBV3-1 with TRBJ2-7; TCRdb designates TRBD2, a call that cannot be tested without DNA. Germline CDR1 LGHDT, CDR2 YNNKEL (reference sequence). There are 15 residues in the CDR3. The CDR3 loop is CASSQRLAGGHEQYF.

The chain carries TRBV28 and TRBJ2-5; TCRdb picks TRBD1, but there is no DNA to check that call. Germline CDR1 and CDR2: MDHEN and SYDVKM. The CDR3 is made up of 14 amino acids. The CDR3 sequence: CASSLYRGPWTQYF.

The chain combines TRBV7-2 with TRBJ1-2; the D call from TCRdb, TRBD1, cannot be confirmed without DNA. From germline, CDR1 is SGHTA and CDR2 FQGNSA. This CDR3 region has 15 residues. CDR3 loop: CASSHGTGYNYGYTF.

The chain joins TRBV20-1 to TRBJ1-5; with no DNA, the TCRdb D assignment of TRBD1 cannot be verified. CDR1 is DFQATT and CDR2 is SNEGSKA in the germline V gene (reference sequence). This CDR3 has 15 residues. Here the CDR3 reads CSASPGGGVDQPQHF.

The chain combines TRBV27 with TRBJ1-5; the D call from TCRdb, TRBD1, cannot be confirmed without DNA. Germline CDR1 reads MNHEY; CDR2 reads SMNVEV (reference sequence). This CDR3 has 14 residues. CDR3: CASSSGGAIQPQHF.

The gene calls are TRBV4-3 and TRBJ2-3; TCRdb indicates TRBD2, and absent DNA this call remains unverified. The CDR3 runs 16 residues. Germline V gene lookup returns CDR1 LGHNA and CDR2 YSLEER. The CDR3 region is CASSRTLGPSGDTQYF.

CDR3: CASSMGLENTGELFF. The chain joins TRBV9 to TRBJ2-2. The germline V gene encodes CDR1 SGDLS and CDR2 YYNGEE. The length of the CDR3 is 15 residues.

The chain joins TRBV19 to TRBJ1-3. The CDR3 loop spans 15 amino acids. Germline-derived CDR1 and CDR2 are LNHDA and SQIVND (reference sequence). CDR3 in amino acids: CASSIPDGAGNTIYF.

The genes are TRBV2 and TRBJ2-3; TCRdb indicates TRBD2, and absent DNA this call remains unverified. CDR1 and CDR2 from the germline V gene are SNHLY and FYNNEI. The length of the CDR3 is 17 residues. CDR3 loop: CATPGLAGFPSTDTQYF. The full variable domain, its missing parts supplied by reference TRBV2 and TRBJ2-3, is EPEVTQTPSHQVTQMGQEVILRCVPISNHLYFYWYRQILGQKVEFLVSFYNNEISEKSEIFDDQFSVERPDGSNFTLKIRSTKLEDSAMYFCATPGLAGFPSTDTQYFGPGTRLTVL.

V and J are TRBV5-1 and TRBJ2-1; the D gene TCRdb calls, TRBD2, cannot be checked with no DNA. The germline V gene has CDR1 SGHRS and CDR2 YFSETQ. The CDR3 is made up of 17 amino acids. The CDR3: CASSLAISAGSYNEQFF.

This chain joins TRBV7-6 and TRBJ2-1; there is no DNA to check the TCRdb D call of TRBD2. Looked up from germline, CDR1 is SGHVS and CDR2 is FNYEAQ. CDR3 length: 12 amino acids. The CDR3: CASSASGVRQFF. The whole variable domain, remainder taken from reference TRBV7-6 and TRBJ2-1, is GAGVSQSPRYKVTKRGQDVALRCDPISGHVSLYWYRQALGQGPEFLTYFNYEAQQDKSGLPNDRFSAERPEGSISTLTIQRTEQRDSAMYRCASSASGVRQFFGPGTRLTVL.

The chain joins TRBV15 to TRBJ2-3; TCRdb proposes TRBD2, but this gene call is untestable without DNA. CDR1 is LNHNV and CDR2 is YYDKDF in the germline V gene (reference sequence). The CDR3 is made up of 17 amino acids. The chain's CDR3 is CATSRGLAREVTDTQYF. Combining the CDR3 with reference TRBV15 and TRBJ2-3 gives the whole variable domain DAMVIQNPRYQVTQFGKPVTLSCSQTLNHNVMYWYQQKSSQAPKLLFHYYDKDFNNEADTPDNFQSRRPNTSFCFLDIRSPGLGDTAMYLCATSRGLAREVTDTQYFGPGTRLTVL.

This chain joins TRBV19 and TRBJ2-1; TCRdb indicates TRBD2, and absent DNA this call remains unverified. Germline lookup yields CDR1 LNHDA and CDR2 SQIVND (reference sequence). The CDR3 consists of 14 residues. The CDR3 region is CASSIRGRYNEQFF.

The genes are TRBV11-2 and TRBJ2-7; TCRdb designates TRBD2, a call that cannot be tested without DNA. Germline CDR1 and CDR2: SGHAT and FQNNGV. The CDR3 consists of 17 residues. CDR3 region: CASSSTGEGLAEYEQYF.

CDR3 loop: CASSAGLAGDNEQFF. The chain employs TRBV12-3 or TRBV12-4 and TRBJ2-1; the TRBD2 assignment by TCRdb is unverifiable without DNA. CDR3 size: 15 residues.

The chain joins TRBV19 to TRBJ2-1; TCRdb's D call of TRBD2 is untestable without DNA. Germline V gene lookup returns CDR1 LNHDA and CDR2 SQIVND (reference sequence). This CDR3 is 14 amino acids long. CDR3 amino acids: CASSPGLGGYEQFF.

The chain links TRBV7-2 to TRBJ2-3; TCRdb's D call of TRBD1 is untestable without DNA. The CDR3 length is 15 residues. The germline V gene has CDR1 SGHTA and CDR2 FQGNSA. The chain's CDR3 is CASSSRQTYTDTQYF.

The rearrangement links TRBV5-4 to TRBJ2-2; TCRdb outputs TRBD1, but without DNA this stays unchecked. Germline V lookup: CDR1 SGHNT, CDR2 YYREEE (reference sequence). The CDR3 runs to 14 residues. The CDR3 region is CASSSQGAAGELFF.

This chain links TRBV12-3 or TRBV12-4 with TRBJ2-5; TCRdb gives TRBD1 as the D gene, but with no DNA this cannot be confirmed. The CDR3 totals 16 residues. CDR3: CASSFHRGRGSETQYF.

The chain recombines TRBV20-1 with TRBJ1-2; TCRdb names TRBD1, which stays unverified in the absence of DNA. The length of the CDR3 is 17 residues. CDR1 DFQATT and CDR2 SNEGSKA come from the germline V gene (reference sequence). The CDR3 loop reads CSPDSSWGLPKYYGYTF.

This chain uses TRBV6-1 with TRBJ1-6; the D gene TCRdb calls, TRBD1, cannot be checked with no DNA. The CDR3 runs to 15 residues. The germline gives CDR1 MNHNS, CDR2 SASEGT. The CDR3: CASSTGTGFNSPLHF.

The chain carries TRBV12-3 or TRBV12-4 and TRBJ1-1; the TCRdb D gene call, TRBD1, has no DNA to confirm it. The CDR3 totals 14 residues. The CDR3 loop is CASSSSSGGAEAFF.

This sequence joins TRBV7-9 and TRBJ1-1. Germline V lookup: CDR1 SEHNR, CDR2 FQNEAQ (reference sequence). The CDR3 runs to 12 residues. The CDR3: CASSFLNTEAFF. Variable domain in full (rest from reference TRBV7-9 and TRBJ1-1): DTGVSQNPRHKITKRGQNVTFRCDPISEHNRLYWYRQTLGQGPEFLTYFQNEAQLEKSRLLSDRFSAERPKGSFSTLEIQRTEQGDSAMYLCASSFLNTEAFFGQGTRLTVV.